A single sample gave rise to the 2 T cell receptor beta chains below, sequenced in a study of molecular identifiers for immune sequencing clone quantification. In TCRdb, the PCR reads were re-called with MiXCR into one record per CDR3 protein. The repertoire holds about 300,000 distinct CDR3 sequences, with about a fifth as singletons. The sequenced sample was naive CD8+ T cells from blood, with Jurkat cell RNA spiked in. Regarding subset: FACS-sorted CD8+CD4-CCR7+CD45RA+ naive T cells. These TCRs come from a human donor in good health. Some libraries in this study had Jurkat cell RNA spiked in.

This clonotype has ten or more counts. The chain recombines TRBV20-1 with TRBJ1-5; D is ambiguous. The V end lost 3 bases, the J end lost 6 bases, and 6 bases lay between the germline ends. CDR3 length equals 11 residues. CDR1 and CDR2 (germline): DFQATT, SNEGSKA (reference sequence). The CDR3 coding sequence is TGCAGTGCTAGCGATGGTCAGCCCCAGCATTTT. It translates to CSASDGQPQHF.

This clonotype was detected many times. The chain uses TRBV19 and TRBJ2-2; TRBD2 matches 10 bases. The CDR3 extends over 19 amino acids. Looked up from germline, CDR1 is LNHDA and CDR2 is SQIVND (reference sequence). J gave up 7 bases and V 0 bases, and 14 bases lay outside the gene matches. The chain's CDR3 is CASSIDPLAGELRVGELFF. As DNA, the CDR3 is TGTGCCAGTAGTATAGATCCCCTAGCGGGGGAACTACGGGTCGGGGAGCTGTTTTTT.